The next 10 T cell receptor beta chains were all read from a single sample in a study of Ad26.COV2.S vaccination and SARS-CoV-2 variants. The table came from immunoSEQ multiplex PCR; TCRdb's copy has only in-frame clones and leaves some out. This table has some 190,000 clones, about 83% appearing once. The sample consisted of peripheral blood, taken after recovery from COVID-19. These receptor sequences come from a human donor who had recovered from COVID-19.

The chain is built from TRBV5-5 and TRBJ2-5; tentatively, D is TRBD1 (6 bases). CDR3 length: 14 residues. CDR1 and CDR2 from the germline V gene are SGHKS and YYEKEE (reference sequence). The germline V and J ends were trimmed by 4 bases and 5 bases, with 15 bases remaining between them. The CDR3 region is CASSVGGSLETQYF. The DNA of the CDR3 is TGTGCCAGCAGCGTAGGGGGTAGTCTGGAGACCCAGTACTTC. Full variable domain (remainder filled in from reference TRBV5-5 and TRBJ2-5): DAGVTQSPTHLIKTRGQQVTLRCSPISGHKSVSWYQQVLGQGPQFIFQYYEKEERGRGNFPDRFSARQFPNYSSELNVNALLLGDSALYLCASSVGGSLETQYFGPGTRLLVL.

CDR3 coding DNA: TGTGCCAGCAGCTTAGGGGGCGGACGCATGAACACCGGGGAGCTGTTTTTT. Translating it yields CASSLGGGRMNTGELFF. V usage is TRBV11-3 and J usage is TRBJ2-2, with a weak D call TRBD1 (5 bases). Deletions cut 1 base from V and 1 base from J, with 13 bases between. Looked up from germline, CDR1 is SGHNT and CDR2 is YENEEA. The CDR3 runs to 17 residues.

The chain has TRBV2 and TRBJ1-6, with D possibly matching TRBD1 (5 bases). There are 14 residues in the CDR3. Germline V gene sequence: CDR1 SNHLY, CDR2 FYNNEI. Trimming stripped 8 bases from V and 7 bases from J, with 15 bases between. DNA of the CDR3: TGTGCCAGCCGTGTTAGGGGACGGAATTCACCCCTCCACTTT. Translated, it gives CASRVRGRNSPLHF.

The chain recombines TRBV7-2 with TRBJ1-5; D remains ambiguous. Germline CDR1 is SGHTA and CDR2 is FQGNSA. The CDR3 contains 13 residues. Trimming cost V 1 base and J 6 bases, with 7 bases left between them. The chain's CDR3 is CASSLGTRQPQHF. In DNA form, the CDR3 reads TGTGCCAGCAGCTTAGGGACGCGTCAGCCCCAGCATTTT.

This chain joins TRBV18 and TRBJ1-2, with D perhaps matching TRBD1 (6 bases). V dropped 3 bases and J dropped 8 bases, with 13 bases sitting between them. The CDR3 covers 13 residues. Germline lookup yields CDR1 KGHSH and CDR2 LQKENI. The CDR3 protein is CASSPQGREGYTF. In DNA form, the CDR3 reads TGTGCCAGCTCACCGCAGGGGCGAGAAGGCTACACCTTC.

The chain carries TRBV6-6 and TRBJ2-5; 10 nucleotides line up with TRBD2. This CDR3 comprises 16 residues. The germline V gene encodes CDR1 MNHNY and CDR2 SVGAGI (reference sequence). Trimming removed 6 bases from V and 0 bases from J; junction bases left unmatched: 7. CDR3 sequence: CASSRASGGYQETQYF. The CDR3 DNA is TGTGCCAGCAGCCGAGCTAGCGGGGGTTACCAAGAGACCCAGTACTTC.

Only a few counts were recorded for this clone. CDR3 nucleotides: TGTGCCAGCGATTGGGGGTCCTCGGATGAGCAGTTCTTC. Amino acid sequence: CASDWGSSDEQFF. This chain links TRBV7-9 with TRBJ2-1; D may correspond to TRBD1 or TRBD2 (5 bases each). V was pared by 8 bases and J by 8 bases, with 16 bases between. The CDR3 is 13 residues long. Germline CDR1 is SEHNR and CDR2 is FQNEAQ (reference sequence).

In nucleotides, the CDR3 is TGTGCCAGCAGCTACTGGGCAAGGGGAGGACAAGAGACCCAGTACTTC. Its protein is CASSYWARGGQETQYF. This chain uses TRBV11-2 with TRBJ2-5, with D perhaps TRBD2 (6 bases). Germline V gene lookup returns CDR1 SGHAT and CDR2 FQNNGV. V was trimmed by 4 bases and J by 2 bases, leaving 17 bases between them. The CDR3 is made up of 16 amino acids.

This chain links TRBV27 with TRBJ2-1; 7 bases align to TRBD1. Germline V lookup: CDR1 MNHEY, CDR2 SMNVEV (reference sequence). Germline trimming cut 6 bases from V and 6 bases from J; bases unmatched to any gene: 17. There are 17 residues in the CDR3. The CDR3 DNA reads as TGTGCCAGCAGAACAGACAGGGATTCCTTAATACCCAATGAGCAGTTCTTC. It is translated as CASRTDRDSLIPNEQFF.

The chain links TRBV9 to TRBJ2-1; weak D call: TRBD2 (6 bases). Germline V gene sequence: CDR1 SGDLS, CDR2 YYNGEE. This CDR3 is 15 amino acids long. The V end lost 0 bases, the J end lost 13 bases, and 20 bases lay between the germline ends. The CDR3 sequence is CASSVVGGGSRPQFF. CDR3 DNA sequence: TGTGCCAGCAGCGTAGTGGGGGGTGGCAGTCGGCCCCAGTTCTTC.